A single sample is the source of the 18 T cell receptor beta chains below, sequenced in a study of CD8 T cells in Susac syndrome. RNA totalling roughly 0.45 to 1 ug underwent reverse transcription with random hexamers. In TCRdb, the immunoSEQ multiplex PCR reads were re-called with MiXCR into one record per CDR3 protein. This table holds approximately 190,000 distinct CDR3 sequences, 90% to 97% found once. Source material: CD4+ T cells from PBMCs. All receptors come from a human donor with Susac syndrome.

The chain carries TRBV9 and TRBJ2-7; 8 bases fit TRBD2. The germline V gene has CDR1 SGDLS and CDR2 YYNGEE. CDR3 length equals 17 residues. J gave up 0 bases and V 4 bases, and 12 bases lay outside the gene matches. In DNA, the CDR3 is TGTGCCAGCAGCCCTCAGGCGGGGGGCTTCTTCTCCTACGAGCAGTACTTC. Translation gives CASSPQAGGFFSYEQYF.

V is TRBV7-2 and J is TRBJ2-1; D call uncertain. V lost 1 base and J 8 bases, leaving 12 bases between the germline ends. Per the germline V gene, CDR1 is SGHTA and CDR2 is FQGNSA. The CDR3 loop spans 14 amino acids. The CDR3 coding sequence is TGTGCCAGCAGCTTAGTGGGGAAGATAGATGAGCAGTTCTTC. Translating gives CASSLVGKIDEQFF.

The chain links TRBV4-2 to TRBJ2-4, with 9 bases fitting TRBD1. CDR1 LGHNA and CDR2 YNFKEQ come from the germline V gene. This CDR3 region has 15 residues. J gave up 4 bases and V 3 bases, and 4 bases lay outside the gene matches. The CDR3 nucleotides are TGTGCCAGCAGCCAGACCGGGACAGGGAAAAACATTCAGTACTTC. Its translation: CASSQTGTGKNIQYF.

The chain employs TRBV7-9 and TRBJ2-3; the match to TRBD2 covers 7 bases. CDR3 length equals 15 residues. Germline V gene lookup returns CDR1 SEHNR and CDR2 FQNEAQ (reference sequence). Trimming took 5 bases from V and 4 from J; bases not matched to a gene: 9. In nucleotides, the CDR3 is TGTGCCAGCAGCCCGTGGACTAGACGGGCAGATACGCAGTATTTT. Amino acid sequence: CASSPWTRRADTQYF.

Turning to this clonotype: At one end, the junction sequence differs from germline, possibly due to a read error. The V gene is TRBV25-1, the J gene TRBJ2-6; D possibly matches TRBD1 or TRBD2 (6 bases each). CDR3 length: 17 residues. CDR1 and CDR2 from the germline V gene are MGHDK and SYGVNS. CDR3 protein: CATSDKGGLGGANVLTF. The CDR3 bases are TGTGCCACCAGTGACAAAGGGGGGCTGGGCGGGGCCAACGTCCTGACTTTC.

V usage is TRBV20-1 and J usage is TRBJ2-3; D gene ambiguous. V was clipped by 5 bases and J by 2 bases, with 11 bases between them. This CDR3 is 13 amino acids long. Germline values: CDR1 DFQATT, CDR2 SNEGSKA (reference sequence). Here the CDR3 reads CSADFRPTDTQYF. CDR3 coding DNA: TGCAGTGCTGACTTTCGCCCCACAGATACGCAGTATTTT.

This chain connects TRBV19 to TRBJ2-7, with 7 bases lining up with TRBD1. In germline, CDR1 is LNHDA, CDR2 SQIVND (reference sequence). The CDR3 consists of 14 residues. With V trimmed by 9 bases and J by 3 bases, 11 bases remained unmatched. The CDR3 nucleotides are TGTGCCAGCCAGAGGACAGGAGGAGTCTACGAGCAGTACTTC. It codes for CASQRTGGVYEQYF.

CDR3 region: CASSRTSRGDTQYF. For the CDR3, the DNA is TGTGCCAGCAGTCGGACCTCGAGGGGAGATACGCAGTATTTT. V gene TRBV12-3 or TRBV12-4 combines with J gene TRBJ2-3; the D call may be TRBD1 or TRBD2 (5 bases each). The V and J ends lost 5 bases and 5 bases respectively, with 14 bases between them. The length of the CDR3 is 14 residues.

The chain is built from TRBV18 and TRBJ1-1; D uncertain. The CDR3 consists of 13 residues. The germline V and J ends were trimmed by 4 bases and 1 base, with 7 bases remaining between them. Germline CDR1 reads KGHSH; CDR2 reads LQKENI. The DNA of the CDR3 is TGTGCCAGCTCACTTTCCCAGAACACTGAAGCTTTCTTT. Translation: CASSLSQNTEAFF.

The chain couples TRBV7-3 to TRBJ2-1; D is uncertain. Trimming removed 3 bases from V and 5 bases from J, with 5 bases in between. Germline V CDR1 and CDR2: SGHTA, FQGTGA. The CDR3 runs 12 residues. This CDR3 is CASSLGDNEQFF. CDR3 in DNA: TGTGCCAGCAGCTTGGGCGACAATGAGCAGTTCTTC.

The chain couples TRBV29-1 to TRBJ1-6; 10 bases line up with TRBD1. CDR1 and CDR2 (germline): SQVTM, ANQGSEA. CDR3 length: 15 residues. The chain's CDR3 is CTMPLPGQGGSPLHF. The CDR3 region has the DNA TGCACCATGCCACTACCCGGACAGGGGGGATCACCCCTCCACTTT.

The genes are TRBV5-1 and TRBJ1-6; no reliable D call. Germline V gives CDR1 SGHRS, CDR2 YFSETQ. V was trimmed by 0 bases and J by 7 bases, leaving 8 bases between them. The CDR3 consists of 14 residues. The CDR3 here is CASSLVGENSPLHF. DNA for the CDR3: TGCGCCAGCAGCTTGGTAGGAGAAAATTCACCCCTCCACTTT.

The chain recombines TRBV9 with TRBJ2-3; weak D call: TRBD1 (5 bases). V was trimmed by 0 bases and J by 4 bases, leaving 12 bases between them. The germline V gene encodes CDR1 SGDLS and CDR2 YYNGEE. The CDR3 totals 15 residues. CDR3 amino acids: CASSVGGSWADTQYF. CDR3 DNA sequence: TGTGCCAGCAGCGTAGGGGGCTCCTGGGCAGATACGCAGTATTTT.

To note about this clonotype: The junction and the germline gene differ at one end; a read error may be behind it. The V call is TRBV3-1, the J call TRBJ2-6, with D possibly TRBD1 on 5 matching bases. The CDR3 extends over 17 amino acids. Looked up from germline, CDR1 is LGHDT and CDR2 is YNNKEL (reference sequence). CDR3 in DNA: TGTGCCAGCAGCCAAACTTGGCTGGCCTCTGGGGCCAACGTCCTGATTTTC. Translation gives CASSQTWLASGANVLIF.

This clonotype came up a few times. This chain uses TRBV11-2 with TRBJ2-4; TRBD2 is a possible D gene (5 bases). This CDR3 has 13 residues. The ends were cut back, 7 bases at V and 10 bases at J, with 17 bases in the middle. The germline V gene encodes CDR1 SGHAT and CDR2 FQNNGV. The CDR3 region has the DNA TGTGCCAGCACCCAGAATTTAGCGCCTATTCAGTACTTC. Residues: CASTQNLAPIQYF.

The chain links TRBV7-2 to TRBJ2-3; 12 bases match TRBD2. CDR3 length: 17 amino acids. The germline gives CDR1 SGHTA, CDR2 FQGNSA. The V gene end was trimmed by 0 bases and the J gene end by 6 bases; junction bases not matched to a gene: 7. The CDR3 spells CASSLAASGGAGDTQYF. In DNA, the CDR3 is TGTGCCAGCAGCTTAGCGGCTAGCGGGGGGGCCGGTGATACGCAGTATTTT. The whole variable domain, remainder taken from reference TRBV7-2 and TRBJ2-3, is GAGVSQSPSNKVTEKGKDVELRCDPISGHTALYWYRQSLGQGLEFLIYFQGNSAPDKSGLPSDRFSAERTGGSVSTLTIQRTQQEDSAVYLCASSLAASGGAGDTQYFGPGTRLTVL.

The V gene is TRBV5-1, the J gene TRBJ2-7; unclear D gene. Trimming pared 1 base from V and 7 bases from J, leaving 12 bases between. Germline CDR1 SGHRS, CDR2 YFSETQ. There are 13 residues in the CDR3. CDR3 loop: CASSLKTEEEQYF. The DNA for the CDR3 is TGCGCCAGCAGCTTGAAGACCGAGGAAGAGCAGTACTTC.

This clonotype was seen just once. CDR3 loop: CASSQVTGTEAFF. The CDR3 region has the DNA TGTGCCAGCAGCCAAGTTACAGGCACTGAAGCTTTCTTT. The chain carries TRBV3-1 and TRBJ1-1, with D perhaps matching TRBD1 (5 bases). Germline lookup yields CDR1 LGHDT and CDR2 YNNKEL (reference sequence). V was shortened by 1 base and J by 4 bases, with 7 bases between the two germline ends. The length of the CDR3 is 13 residues.